The clone carrying this T cell receptor beta chain has just a few counts. Its antigen is undetermined. A sort by CD45RO/CCR7/CD25/CD127/CD95/CD27 yielded CD4+ naive, central memory, regulatory and stem cell-like memory cells. Trimming removed 0 bases from V and 4 bases from J; junction bases left unmatched: 6. The CDR3 length is 16 residues. Germline V gene lookup returns CDR1 SGHTA and CDR2 FQGNSA. The data are from a study of beta chain features in type 1 diabetes. Study-wide results and caveats: Moderate but significant shortening of TCRB CDR3s was recorded in all four CD4+ subsets from Type 1 diabetes patients.

The whole isolated RNA underwent reverse transcription, so sequencing captured expressed TCRB transcripts. Sequenced by immunoSEQ multiplex PCR; TCRdb stores in-frame clones only, minus some. Among approximately 250,000 clones listed, more than 15% were seen once. The chain links TRBV7-2 to TRBJ2-1; 7 nucleotides align to TRBD2. What was sequenced was naive CD4+ T cells from blood. The source is a man aged 30 to 45 with type 1 diabetes. The CDR3, as DNA: TGTGCCAGCAGCTTAGCTTCCAGCGGGACTTACAATGAGCAGTTCTTC. Protein sequence: CASSLASSGTYNEQFF.